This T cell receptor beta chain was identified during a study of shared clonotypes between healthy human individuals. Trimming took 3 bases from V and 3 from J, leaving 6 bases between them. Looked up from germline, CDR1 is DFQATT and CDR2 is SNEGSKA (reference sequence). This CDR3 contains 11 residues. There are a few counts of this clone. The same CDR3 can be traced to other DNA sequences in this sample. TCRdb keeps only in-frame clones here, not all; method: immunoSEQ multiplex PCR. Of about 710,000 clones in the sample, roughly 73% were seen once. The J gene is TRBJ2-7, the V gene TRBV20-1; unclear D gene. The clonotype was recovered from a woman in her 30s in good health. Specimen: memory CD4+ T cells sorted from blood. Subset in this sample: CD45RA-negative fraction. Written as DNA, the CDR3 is TGCAGTGCTAGTAATCTCTACGAGCAGTACTTC. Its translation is CSASNLYEQYF.